This TCR beta chain was identified in a study of CD8+ T cells in alopecia areata. On the study more broadly: Treated patients were dosed with oral tofacitinib, taking 5 to 10 mg twice daily. The study gave tofacitinib for 6 to 18 months, then 6 months off drug. Study-level points and caveats: For baseline CD8+ expansion, any link to response stays uncertain with one nonresponder. For lesional scalp, especially alopecia totalis/universalis, clonality was higher than in normal scalp.

In the case of this clone: What it binds is unknown.

Reverse transcription of extracted RNA yielded cDNA, which provided the sequencing template. Measured with immunoSEQ multiplex PCR; TCRdb has only the in-frame clones, and not every one. The sample lists over 150,000 clones; 55% to 70% were seen once. Germline lookup yields CDR1 GTSNPN and CDR2 SVGIG (reference sequence). The CDR3 totals 13 residues. Trimming removed 1 base at V and 6 bases at J, with 10 bases between. The treatment was: oral pan-JAK inhibitor, 5-10 mg twice daily. The chain couples TRBV30 to TRBJ1-5, with D possibly TRBD1 on 6 matching bases. This specimen was CD4+ T cells sorted from blood, taken at week 4, from a patient treated with tofacitinib. The sequence derives from a human donor with alopecia areata. The DNA of the CDR3 is TGTGCCTGGAGTGGCGCAGGGGTTCAGCCCCAGCATTTT. Translation: CAWSGAGVQPQHF.